This T cell receptor beta chain was sequenced during a study of beta chain features in type 1 diabetes. Study summary: Regarding age, gender and cell yields, patients proved similar to healthy donors.

The CDR3 contains 16 residues. From germline, CDR1 is SGHAT and CDR2 FQNNGV. V lost 4 bases and J lost 0, with 13 bases in between. Expressed TCRB transcripts were sequenced after all isolated RNA was converted to cDNA. Sequencing was performed with immunoSEQ multiplex PCR; in TCRdb, only in-frame clones are kept and a portion is missing. The data show around 330,000 clones, with approximately 10% seen just once and around 0.015% held by the top ten. This clonotype originated in a woman in her thirties in good health. This rearrangement joins TRBV11-2 to TRBJ2-1; possibly TRBD2 for D (6 bases). What was sequenced was naive CD4+ T cells from blood. The CDR3 DNA reads as TGTGCCAGCAGCTACCTAAGCGGGCTCTCCTACAATGAGCAGTTCTTC. Protein sequence: CASSYLSGLSYNEQFF.